This T cell receptor (beta chain) came from a study of shared clonotypes between healthy human individuals. CD45RA-negative memory and CD45RA+ naive subsets were split from the CD4+ cells. General study findings and limits: An effect of sequencing depth on clonotype sharing among donors was expected.

As concerns this clone: The antigen remains unidentified.

Generated by immunoSEQ multiplex PCR, the TCRdb table keeps only in-frame clones and is missing some. The sample lists under 1,100,000 clones, more than 60% occurring once. The CDR3 consists of 13 residues. Between the trimmed V and J ends, which lost 6 bases and 10 bases, there was a span of 16 bases. Germline V gene data show CDR1 as MNHEY and CDR2 as SVGAGI. Sequenced material: memory CD4+ T cells sorted from blood. Subset of the sample: CD45RA-negative fraction. This TCR was recovered from a man younger than 35 in good health. V gene TRBV6-5 combines with J gene TRBJ2-1; D gene ambiguous. The CDR3 region has the DNA TGTGCCAGCAGCCGGGCCGCGATTAACGAGCAGTTCTTC. Encoded protein: CASSRAAINEQFF.